This T cell receptor beta chain was retrieved from a study of blood T cell repertoires in COVID-19 (dated by TCRdb to about 2020). The study in broad terms: Samples covering the acute and convalescent phases of COVID-19 were provided by collaborators in the United States, Italy and Spain. The repertoires were released in a freely available public database intended as a resource for research on the immune response to SARS-CoV-2. The prospective study material was composed of cDNA or gDNA derived from T cells, B-cell-depleted T cells, or PBMCs. Samples came from the ongoing ImmuneRACE study (first 160 participants) plus 1,254 subjects from 6 global collaborators. Where available, HLA class I and class II types were taken from metadata supplied by the sample provider and were not determined by assay-based typing. The dataset comprised deeply sampled blood TCRbeta repertoires from subjects exposed to, actively infected with, or recovered from COVID-19. Nearly every sample came with metadata listing a de-identified subject ID, COVID-19 status, age in years and sex. The investigation overall reported the following: The quantity of clinical and demographic metadata differed by source and by participant and was supplied without curation.

Collaborating institutions collected whole blood in K2EDTA tubes following their own protocols. For TCRbeta analysis, collaborator samples were shipped as frozen whole blood, as isolated PBMCs, or as DNA extracted from either sample type. Concerning this clone: This clone's antigen is unknown. Base quality data are lacking; no much larger clone is found one base away.

TCRbeta CDR3 regions were amplified from genomic DNA using the immunoSEQ Assay, a bias-controlled multiplex PCR. Processing in the source paper ran as follows. The number of nucleated cells in each sample was estimated by amplification of reference gene primers within the assay. Sequence reads were collapsed and filtered to measure the absolute abundance of every unique TCRbeta CDR3 rearrangement. For each sample, productive Simpson clonality was calculated as the square root of Simpson's diversity index over productive rearrangements. TCRdb's version of the immuneACCESS table is confined to in-frame rearrangements and falls short of the full clone set. An unresolved V gene accounts for under half of the shortfall where checked; the remainder is of unknown origin. D and trimming were read from the DNA, whereas the V and J calls and clone size are those reported in that table. The sample includes approximately 88,000 clones, with over 65% observed a single time. Clones ranked in the top ten supply about 14% of the sample.

From the cysteine up to the phenylalanine, the CDR3 has a length of 15 residues. Only the CDR3 region is kept as DNA, spanning 45 bases read in frame from base 1. Looking up the germline V gene yields CDR1 SGHRS and CDR2 YFSETQ. Trimming at the junction amounts to 2 bases on V and 2 bases on J, and the germline ends lie 11 bases apart. The TCR sequence derives from a woman in her 70s with acute or convalescent COVID-19. This chain joins TRBV5-1 to TRBJ1-5; a confident D gene designation cannot be given. The specimen was peripheral blood. The CDR3 has the sequence CASSFGNGGNQPQHF. The sequence in DNA is TGCGCCAGCAGCTTCGGGAATGGGGGCAATCAGCCCCAGCATTTT.